This TCR beta chain was retrieved from a study of beta chain features in type 1 diabetes. CD45RO/CCR7/CD25/CD127/CD95/CD27 sorting isolated CD4+ naive, central memory, regulatory and stem cell-like memory cells. There are a few counts of this clone. Its antigen is undetermined. The CDR3 consists of 15 residues. V lost 0 bases and J 4 bases, leaving 11 bases between the germline ends. Germline lookup yields CDR1 SGHVS and CDR2 FQNEAQ. The entirety of the isolated RNA underwent reverse transcription, so expressed TCRB transcripts were sequenced. Measured with immunoSEQ multiplex PCR; TCRdb has only the in-frame clones, and not every one. Of some 160,000 clones detected, roughly 9% appear once; the ten largest clones hold around 0.7%. Findings and limits, study-wide: Researchers reported that naive, central memory and Treg TCRB repertoires appeared more similar in patients than in healthy donors. Type 1 diabetes patients had moderately but significantly shorter TCRB CDR3s in all four CD4+ subsets.

J is TRBJ2-3 and V is TRBV7-8; possible D gene TRBD2, 6 bases. This clonotype originated in a woman aged 25 to 39 with type 1 diabetes. The specimen was central memory CD4+ T cells from blood. The CDR3: CASSLALREADTQYF. DNA for the CDR3: TGTGCCAGCAGCTTAGCGTTAAGGGAGGCAGATACGCAGTATTTT.